What follows are 10 T cell receptor beta chains derived from one specimen sequenced in a study of glioma-infiltrating T cells. Amplification of TCR alpha and beta CDR3 regions from RNA used iRepertoire nested multiplex PCR. TCRdb analysed the multiplex PCR reads with MiXCR anew, one entry per CDR3 protein. The sample carries some 100,000 distinct CDR3 sequences, about 25% recorded once. Sequencing input: glioma tissue, nonneoplastic brain tissue, or PBMCs (not recorded which). The receptors stem from a human donor with low-grade glioma or glioblastoma, undergoing nonglioma brain surgery, or in good health (not recorded which).

This clonotype has a count of ten or more. The chain uses TRBV4-3 and TRBJ1-1; D is uncertain. The CDR3 loop spans 14 amino acids. Germline values: CDR1 LGHNA, CDR2 YSLEER. Trimming cost V 0 bases and J 5 bases, with 10 bases left between them. The CDR3 nucleotides read TGCGCCAGCAGCCAAGAACCCAGTCTTACTGAAGCTTTCTTT. Translating it yields CASSQEPSLTEAFF.

This clonotype was counted at least ten times. The chain links TRBV20-1 to TRBJ1-5, with a tentative D call TRBD1 (5 bases). The ends were cut back, 0 bases at V and 7 bases at J, with 16 bases in the middle. This CDR3 has 15 residues. Germline V CDR1 and CDR2: DFQATT, SNEGSKA (reference sequence). CDR3 sequence reads: CSARDLSGGGQPQHF. In DNA form, the CDR3 reads TGCAGTGCTAGAGACCTTAGTGGGGGAGGCCAGCCCCAGCATTTT.

This clonotype was seen ten or more times. The V and J genes are TRBV12-3 or TRBV12-4 and TRBJ2-3, with TRBD2 matching over 10 bases. This CDR3 is 15 amino acids long. V shed 6 bases, J shed 0 bases, and the junction held 3 bases outside the gene matches. The CDR3 loop is CASSKLAGSTDTQYF. CDR3 bases: TGTGCCAGCAGCAAACTAGCGGGGAGCACAGATACGCAGTATTTT.

Comment on this clonotype: Possible read error: a much larger clone is one base away. This sequence joins TRBV12-3 or TRBV12-4 and TRBJ2-3, with unresolved D. This CDR3 is 12 amino acids long. The V and J ends lost 5 bases and 5 bases respectively, with 8 bases between them. This CDR3 is CASSPNRDTQYF. CDR3 DNA sequence: TGTGCCAGCAGTCCGAACAGAGATACGCAGTATTTT.

This chain joins TRBV29-1 and TRBJ2-7; 8 bases agree with TRBD1. Germline V gives CDR1 SQVTM, CDR2 ANQGSEA. The trim removed 5 bases at V and 7 bases at J, leaving 7 bases unmatched. The CDR3 is 12 amino acids. The CDR3 nucleotides read TGCAGCGTTTGGTCAGGGGGCTATGAGCAGTACTTC. This sequence encodes CSVWSGGYEQYF.

This clonotype came up many times. This chain links TRBV12-3 or TRBV12-4 with TRBJ1-1; 8 positions agree with TRBD1. After removal of 5 bases from V and 4 bases from J, the junction contained 3 bases not matched to a gene. CDR3 length: 13 residues. In nucleotides, the CDR3 is TGTGCCAGCAGTGGACAGGGTATCACTGAAGCTTTCTTT. This codes for CASSGQGITEAFF.

This clonotype has ten or more counts. J is TRBJ2-5 and V is TRBV7-6, with unresolved D. Germline loops: CDR1 SGHVS, CDR2 FNYEAQ. V shed 2 bases and J shed 2 bases, with 6 bases lying between them. The CDR3 spans 13 residues. CDR3 sequence reads: CASSLTHQETQYF. The CDR3 DNA sequence: TGTGCCAGCAGCTTAACCCATCAAGAGACCCAGTACTTC. The whole variable domain, filled in from reference TRBV7-6 and TRBJ2-5, reads GAGVSQSPRYKVTKRGQDVALRCDPISGHVSLYWYRQALGQGPEFLTYFNYEAQQDKSGLPNDRFSAERPEGSISTLTIQRTEQRDSAMYRCASSLTHQETQYFGPGTRLLVL.

This clonotype was counted a single time. A much larger clone differs from this one at a single base, so this may be a read error. This chain joins TRBV12-3 or TRBV12-4 and TRBJ1-1; unclear D gene. There are 13 residues in the CDR3. V lost 3 bases to trimming and J lost 4 bases, with 9 bases between them. The CDR3 region is CASSLIQSTEAFF. The CDR3 DNA reads TGTGCCAGCAGTTTGATCCAGAGCACTGAAGCTTTCTTT.

V is TRBV29-1 and J is TRBJ2-7; D may be TRBD1 or TRBD2 (5 bases each). Trimming removed 5 bases from V and 6 bases from J, with 20 bases in between. This CDR3 spans 14 amino acids. Germline loops: CDR1 SQVTM, CDR2 ANQGSEA. The DNA for the CDR3 is TGCAGCGTTCTAGATAGAGGGGTAAGATTCGAGCAGTACTTC. Its translation is CSVLDRGVRFEQYF.

This clonotype came up a few times. The chain combines TRBV12-3 or TRBV12-4 with TRBJ1-5, with unresolved D. This CDR3 contains 14 residues. V lost 4 bases and J lost 6, with 13 bases in between. CDR3 region: CASSSSFTGQPQHF. In DNA, the CDR3 is TGTGCCAGCAGTTCCTCTTTTACGGGTCAGCCCCAGCATTTT.